This T cell receptor (beta chain) comes out of a study of radiotherapy plus CTLA-4 blockade in lung cancer. Overall study findings and caveats: Alongside interferon-beta, early blood T cell clone dynamics were reportedly the best predictor of response. The study found tumor-derived TCR clones expanded in blood after radiotherapy plus ipilimumab.

The sample holds a few counts of this clone. Its antigen remains unknown. Sequencing was performed with immunoSEQ multiplex PCR; in TCRdb, only in-frame clones are kept and a portion is missing. The sample lists about 28,000 clones; over 75% were seen once. The ends lost 6 bases at V and 0 bases at J; junction bases unmatched: 4. The CDR3 is 15 residues long. Germline lookup yields CDR1 SNHLY and CDR2 FYNNEI. Material: peripheral blood, obtained from a patient treated with radiotherapy plus ipilimumab. The rearrangement uses TRBV2 and TRBJ1-5; TRBD1 matches at 8 bases. The clonotype originates from a human donor with non-small cell lung cancer who had stable disease on radiotherapy plus ipilimumab. The CDR3 coding sequence is TGTGCCAGCAGCCAGGGGGCGGCTAGCAATCAGCCCCAGCATTTT. The encoded protein is CASSQGAASNQPQHF.